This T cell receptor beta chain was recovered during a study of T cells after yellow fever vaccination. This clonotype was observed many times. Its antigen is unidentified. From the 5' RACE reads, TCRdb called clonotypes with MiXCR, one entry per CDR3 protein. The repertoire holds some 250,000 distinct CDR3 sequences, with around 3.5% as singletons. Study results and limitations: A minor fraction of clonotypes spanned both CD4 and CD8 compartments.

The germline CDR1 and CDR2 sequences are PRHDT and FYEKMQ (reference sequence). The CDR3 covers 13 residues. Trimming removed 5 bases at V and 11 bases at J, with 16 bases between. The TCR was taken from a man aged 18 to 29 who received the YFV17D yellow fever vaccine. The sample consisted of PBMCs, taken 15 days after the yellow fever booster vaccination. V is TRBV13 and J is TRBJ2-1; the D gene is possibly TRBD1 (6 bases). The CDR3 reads CASSLQEDRKQFF. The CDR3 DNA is TGTGCCAGCAGCCTCCAAGAAGACAGGAAGCAGTTCTTC.